The rows below give T cell receptor beta chains drawn from one sample of a study of cytomegalovirus exposure and HLA in healthy donors. Libraries were prepared by immunoSEQ multiplex PCR; TCRdb keeps only in-frame clonotypes and omits some of them. The data show 100,000 to 130,000 clones, with about 94% seen just once and roughly 0.66% held by the top ten. The material sequenced was PBMCs. The receptors were sampled from a woman between 18 and 30 years old in good health and CMV-seronegative. The CDR3 runs from the conserved cysteine through the conserved F or W. D genes are given only for firm matches. Size values are once, few and many counts, or a class for expanded clones, and some rows have none.

v_call,j_call,d_call,clone_size,cdr3_aa,cdr3_nt
TRBV29-1,TRBJ2-3,TRBD2,NA,CSTGSGTSRGTDTQYF,TGCAGCACGGGATCCGGGACTAGTCGCGGCACAGATACGCAGTATTTT
TRBV27,TRBJ2-1,NA,NA,CASTPASAGTNEQFF,TGTGCCAGCACCCCAGCGTCGGCGGGGACCAATGAGCAGTTCTTC
TRBV5-5,TRBJ2-3,TRBD2,NA,CASSPVAGGSTDTQYF,TGTGCCAGCAGCCCTGTAGCGGGGGGGAGCACAGATACGCAGTATTTT
TRBV5-4,TRBJ2-1,TRBD2,few,CASSLALAGGQKQFF,TGTGCCAGCAGCTTGGCCCTAGCGGGGGGGCAGAAGCAGTTCTTC
TRBV1,TRBJ1-4,NA,once,CTSSQATGRNEKLFF,TGCACCAGCAGCCAAGCGACAGGGCGCAATGAAAAACTGTTTTTT
TRBV7-9,TRBJ2-4,NA,NA,CASSLMRDPKNIQYF,TGTGCCAGCAGCTTAATGCGGGATCCCAAAAACATTCAGTACTTC
TRBV4-1,TRBJ2-5,NA,NA,CASSHSGEQETQYF,TGCGCCAGCAGCCATTCAGGCGAACAAGAGACCCAGTACTTC
TRBV15,TRBJ2-3,NA,NA,CATSAHSGGGTDTQYF,TGTGCCACCAGCGCCCATAGCGGCGGGGGCACAGATACGCAGTATTTT
TRBV2,TRBJ2-7,NA,NA,CASLGGGVQYF,TGTGCCAGTTTGGGAGGGGGGGTGCAGTACTTC
TRBV28,TRBJ1-2,TRBD1,NA,CASSQPRQGNYGYTF,TGTGCCAGCAGTCAACCTCGACAGGGGAACTATGGCTACACCTTC
TRBV6-1,TRBJ1-1,TRBD1,NA,CASQKDRTTGVAFF,TGTGCCAGCCAAAAGGACAGGACCACGGGCGTAGCTTTTTTT
TRBV7-9,TRBJ2-1,TRBD2,NA,CASSSQTSGNEQFF,TGTGCCAGCAGCTCACAGACTAGCGGCAATGAGCAGTTCTTC
TRBV6-5,TRBJ1-2,TRBD1,NA,CASSYSRDRGYGYTF,TGTGCCAGCAGTTACTCCCGGGACAGGGGATATGGCTACACCTTC
TRBV7-2,TRBJ2-1,NA,NA,CASSLTGPSYNEQFF,TGTGCCAGCAGCTTAACAGGGCCGTCCTACAATGAGCAGTTCTTC
TRBV19,TRBJ1-5,TRBD1,NA,CASRTQGLGNQPQHF,TGTGCCAGTAGAACACAGGGGTTGGGCAATCAGCCCCAGCATTTT
TRBV5-1,TRBJ2-5,TRBD1,NA,CASSLTGTTGETQYF,TGCGCCAGCAGCCTGACAGGGACGACAGGGGAGACCCAGTACTTC
TRBV7-9,TRBJ2-6,NA,few,CASSGHRSNVLTF,TGTGCCAGCAGCGGGCACCGGTCCAACGTCCTGACTTTC
TRBV18,TRBJ2-6,NA,NA,CASSPFQAGTTSGANVLTF,TGTGCCAGCTCACCATTTCAGGCCGGGACAACCTCTGGGGCCAACGTCCTGACTTTC
TRBV27,TRBJ2-3,NA,NA,CASSLTGVADTQYF,TGTGCCAGCAGTCTTACAGGAGTTGCAGATACGCAGTATTTT
TRBV28,TRBJ1-4,NA,NA,CASGKIRGLFF,TGTGCCAGCGGAAAAATCAGGGGACTGTTTTTT